One and the same sample provided the 29 T cell receptor beta chains below, sequenced in a study of PD-1 blockade in classical Hodgkin lymphoma. Assay used: immunoSEQ multiplex PCR; TCRdb lists only in-frame clones, some missing. The sample comprises about 20,000 clones, 75% to 90% of which are singletons, and 6% to 7.5% rests with the top ten. The sample's time point: cycle 4 day 1 (C4D1), after more than five weeks of nivolumab. Each and every patient relapsed after autologous stem cell transplantation, and patients got differing brentuximab vedotin exposure. Researchers pulled CD8+ T cells out of thawed PBMCs using magnetic negative selection. Specimen: CD8+ T cells from blood, collected before the fourth cycle of nivolumab. Receptors originate from a human donor with classical Hodgkin lymphoma.

CDR3: CASSITQKISGNTIYF. The CDR3 DNA is TGTGCCAGTAGTATCACCCAGAAGATCTCTGGAAACACCATATATTTT. The chain joins TRBV19 to TRBJ1-3, with D uncertain. Looked up from germline, CDR1 is LNHDA and CDR2 is SQIVND (reference sequence). The V gene lost 3 bases and the J gene lost 0 bases, with 12 bases spanning the gap. The CDR3 consists of 16 residues.

The rearrangement uses TRBV2 and TRBJ2-1, with TRBD1 identical over 8 bases. The CDR3 covers 15 residues. Germline CDR1 is SNHLY and CDR2 is FYNNEI. With V trimmed by 9 bases and J by 5 bases, 12 bases remained unmatched. CDR3 amino acids: CARQPFQGADNEQFF. The CDR3 nucleotides read TGTGCCAGACAACCCTTCCAGGGGGCCGACAATGAGCAGTTCTTC.

In regard to this clone: The germline gene is not matched at one end of the junction; a read error may be the cause. This sample includes further DNA sequences coding for the same CDR3. V usage is TRBV7-9 and J usage is TRBJ1-4; D call uncertain. The CDR3 contains 11 residues. Germline V CDR1 and CDR2: SEHNR, FQNEAQ (reference sequence). CDR3 residues: CASTPNEKLFF. DNA of the CDR3: TGTGCTAGCACCCCGAATGAAAAACTGTTTTTT.

The chain recombines TRBV5-1 with TRBJ2-7; D tentatively fits TRBD1 or TRBD2 (5 bases each). The CDR3 loop spans 14 amino acids. V was trimmed by 4 bases and J by 2 bases, leaving 13 bases between them. Germline CDR1 SGHRS, CDR2 YFSETQ. This CDR3 reads CASSATGRTYEQYF. In nucleotides, the CDR3 is TGCGCCAGCAGCGCAACGGGACGGACCTACGAGCAGTACTTC.

V usage is TRBV29-1 and J usage is TRBJ1-1, with TRBD1 identical over 8 bases. CDR1 and CDR2 (germline): SQVTM, ANQGSEA. J was trimmed by 0 bases and V by 6 bases; bases with no gene match: 9. The length of the CDR3 is 15 residues. This chain's CDR3 is CSVVTGAGMNTEAFF. The CDR3 coding sequence is TGCAGCGTAGTGACAGGGGCGGGGATGAACACTGAAGCTTTCTTT.

This clone was seen more than once but under ten times. The CDR3 region is CATRRTGEQPQHF. CDR3 nucleotides: TGTGCCACCAGACGGACAGGGGAACAGCCCCAGCATTTT. V gene TRBV15 combines with J gene TRBJ1-5, with 9 bases identical to TRBD1. The CDR3 is 13 residues long. The junction had 4 bases not matched to a gene; V was cut back by 6 bases and J by 7 bases. Germline V gene data show CDR1 as LNHNV and CDR2 as YYDKDF (reference sequence).

This chain uses TRBV19 with TRBJ2-7; possibly TRBD2 for D (5 bases). Per germline, CDR1 LNHDA and CDR2 SQIVND (reference sequence). V lost 0 bases and J 3 bases, leaving 9 bases between the germline ends. The CDR3 spans 14 residues. The CDR3 region has the DNA TGTGCCAGTAGTATAGATACTAGTTTCTACGAGCAGTACTTC. It encodes CASSIDTSFYEQYF.

In its sample, this clone was seen once. V and J are TRBV27 and TRBJ2-7; D perhaps matches TRBD1 (6 bases). This CDR3 spans 14 amino acids. Trimming stripped 6 bases from V and 3 bases from J, with 15 bases between. Per germline, CDR1 MNHEY and CDR2 SMNVEV (reference sequence). The CDR3 protein is CASRSGHPNYEQYF. CDR3 sequence (DNA): TGTGCCAGCAGGTCGGGACACCCAAACTACGAGCAGTACTTC.

J is TRBJ2-7 and V is TRBV4-3; D tentatively fits TRBD1 or TRBD2 (6 bases each). CDR1 LGHNA and CDR2 YSLEER come from the germline V gene. The CDR3 is made up of 16 amino acids. Deletions cut 1 base from V and 2 bases from J, with 15 bases between. CDR3: CASSQAGMGGPYEQYF. The CDR3 nucleotides read TGCGCCAGCAGCCAAGCCGGAATGGGGGGCCCCTACGAGCAGTACTTC.

The chain uses TRBV19 and TRBJ1-2, with D maybe TRBD1 (5 bases). V dropped 5 bases and J dropped 0 bases, with 10 bases sitting between them. Germline CDR1 LNHDA, CDR2 SQIVND (reference sequence). CDR3 length: 14 residues. The DNA of the CDR3 is TGTGCCAGTAGTGACACGACAGCTAACTATGGCTACACCTTC. It specifies CASSDTTANYGYTF.

V gene TRBV9 combines with J gene TRBJ2-2, with D perhaps assigned TRBD1 or TRBD2 (6 bases each). Trimming shortened V by 0 bases and J by 4 bases, and 7 bases separated the two germline ends. CDR3 length equals 14 residues. Germline-derived CDR1 and CDR2 are SGDLS and YYNGEE. CDR3 nucleotide sequence: TGTGCCAGCAGCGTAGAGGGGGGCACCGGGGAGCTGTTTTTT. It specifies CASSVEGGTGELFF. Filled out from reference TRBV9 and TRBJ2-2, the complete variable domain reads DSGVTQTPKHLITATGQRVTLRCSPRSGDLSVYWYQQSLDQGLQFLIQYYNGEERAKGNILERFSAQQFPDLHSELNLSSLELGDSALYFCASSVEGGTGELFFGEGSRLTVL.

This sequence joins TRBV9 and TRBJ1-3; D is undetermined. Trimming shortened V by 0 bases and J by 0 bases, and 10 bases separated the two germline ends. Germline values: CDR1 SGDLS, CDR2 YYNGEE. This CDR3 region has 16 residues. The CDR3 DNA reads TGTGCCAGCAGCGTAGCAGTAGGCTCCTCTGGAAACACCATATATTTT. Encoded protein: CASSVAVGSSGNTIYF.

This clone has only a few counts. V usage is TRBV7-8 and J usage is TRBJ2-4; tentative D call: TRBD1 (7 bases). The CDR3 loop spans 15 amino acids. Germline V CDR1 and CDR2: SGHVS, FQNEAQ. The V and J ends lost 1 base and 9 bases respectively, with 16 bases between them. CDR3 residues: CASSLVPGGQSIQYF. CDR3 DNA sequence: TGTGCCAGCAGCTTAGTTCCAGGGGGGCAAAGCATTCAGTACTTC.

The chain uses TRBV12-1 and TRBJ2-5; the table calls TRBD1, which could not be checked here. The J call is doubtful: the DNA matches TRBJ2-7 better. TRBV12-1 is termed a pseudogene. The CDR3 has 13 residues. As DNA, the CDR3 is TGTGCCAGCAGCCCTGACAGGGCCTACGAGCAGTACTTC. Translating it yields CASSPDRAYEQYF.

J is TRBJ2-3 and V is TRBV4-3; D is undetermined. The CDR3 is made up of 15 amino acids. With 0 bases removed from V and 2 bases from J, the gap between germline ends came to 9 bases. Germline lookup yields CDR1 LGHNA and CDR2 YSLEER. Here the CDR3 reads CASSQERFSTDTQYF. CDR3 in DNA: TGCGCCAGCAGCCAAGAACGCTTCTCCACAGATACGCAGTATTTT.

V and J are TRBV7-6 and TRBJ2-2; the D gene is possibly TRBD1 (6 bases). V was trimmed by 6 bases and J by 7 bases, leaving 9 bases between them. The CDR3 spans 12 residues. Germline lookup yields CDR1 SGHVS and CDR2 FNYEAQ. Written as DNA, the CDR3 is TGTGCCAGCAGGAAGGACAGCGGGGAGCTGTTTTTT. This sequence encodes CASRKDSGELFF.

The genes are TRBV27 and TRBJ2-7; 7 nucleotides line up with TRBD1. The CDR3 has 14 residues. Trimming took 5 bases from V and 0 from J; bases not matched to a gene: 4. Germline V gives CDR1 MNHEY, CDR2 SMNVEV (reference sequence). The CDR3 here is CASSIRDSSYEQYF. CDR3 sequence (DNA): TGTGCCAGCAGTATCCGGGACAGCTCCTACGAGCAGTACTTC.

This clone has more than one count but fewer than ten. The gene calls are TRBV5-5 and TRBJ1-2; 9 bases line up with TRBD1. This CDR3 is 12 amino acids long. The germline gives CDR1 SGHKS, CDR2 YYEKEE (reference sequence). Trimming at V came to 4 bases and at J to 7 bases, leaving 2 bases not matched to a gene. In nucleotides, the CDR3 is TGTGCCAGCAGCCTGACAGGGGGTGGCTACACCTTC. Protein sequence: CASSLTGGGYTF.

The rearrangement uses TRBV2 and TRBJ2-3, with 12 positions matching TRBD1. Germline lookup yields CDR1 SNHLY and CDR2 FYNNEI. With 4 bases clipped from V and 4 bases from J, the junction kept 6 bases outside the gene matches. The CDR3 is 16 amino acids. The CDR3 nucleotides are TGTGCCAGCAGTGCTGGGACAGGGGGCTTGGCAGATACGCAGTATTTT. Protein sequence: CASSAGTGGLADTQYF.

This CDR3 reads CASSLAPRITDTQYF. CDR3 in DNA: TGTGCCAGCAGCTTAGCCCCAAGGATAACAGATACGCAGTATTTT. The genes are TRBV7-9 and TRBJ2-3; D not resolved. The CDR3 is made up of 15 amino acids. The germline V gene has CDR1 SEHNR and CDR2 FQNEAQ (reference sequence). Trimming shortened V by 0 bases and J by 3 bases, and 10 bases separated the two germline ends.

This clone was seen only a few times. The chain combines TRBV21-1 with TRBJ2-7. TRBV21-1 is an annotated pseudogene. The CDR3 consists of 15 residues. The CDR3 region is CASSRRVGRAHEQYF. Here the CDR3 DNA reads TGTGCCAGCAGCCGCCGAGTGGGGCGGGCCCACGAGCAGTACTTC.

J is TRBJ2-7 and V is TRBV7-6; D perhaps matches TRBD2 (6 bases). This CDR3 has 16 residues. V lost 5 bases and J 0 bases, leaving 17 bases between the germline ends. Germline V gene lookup returns CDR1 SGHVS and CDR2 FNYEAQ. The CDR3 spells CASSADSRDFSYEQYF. As DNA, the CDR3 is TGTGCCAGCAGCGCCGACTCCCGGGACTTCTCCTACGAGCAGTACTTC.

The CDR3 region has the DNA TGTGCCAGCAATCCTAGCGGGGGGGAGGAGACCCAGTACTTC. It specifies CASNPSGGEETQYF. V and J are TRBV9 and TRBJ2-5; TRBD2 matches 12 bases. The CDR3 has 14 amino acids. Losses at the gene ends were 6 bases for V and 5 bases for J; bases not matched to a gene: 5. In germline, CDR1 is SGDLS, CDR2 YYNGEE.

This clone occurred once. The CDR3, as DNA: TGTGCCAGCAGTGAAGGGACAGGGGGTGGAAACACCATATATTTT. Amino acids: CASSEGTGGGNTIYF. The chain combines TRBV2 with TRBJ1-3; 10 positions match TRBD1. CDR1 SNHLY and CDR2 FYNNEI come from the germline V gene. The trim removed 1 base at V and 3 bases at J, leaving 0 bases unmatched. The CDR3 runs to 15 residues.

The chain links TRBV19 to TRBJ1-5, with TRBD1 as a possible D gene (6 bases). CDR3 length equals 12 residues. V lost 9 bases and J 5 bases, leaving 11 bases between the germline ends. Germline CDR1 is LNHDA and CDR2 is SQIVND (reference sequence). CDR3 in amino acids: CASRWGHQPQHF. DNA of the CDR3: TGTGCCAGCCGCTGGGGGCATCAGCCCCAGCATTTT.

V and J are TRBV28 and TRBJ2-5, with no clear D. With 6 bases removed from V and 4 bases from J, the gap between germline ends came to 18 bases. Germline loops: CDR1 MDHEN, CDR2 SYDVKM. The CDR3 runs 15 residues. The CDR3 loop is CASSRKRTERETQYF. CDR3 nucleotide sequence: TGTGCCAGCAGCCGTAAGCGAACAGAGAGAGAGACCCAGTACTTC. Variable domain in full (rest from reference TRBV28 and TRBJ2-5): DVKVTQSSRYLVKRTGEKVFLECVQDMDHENMFWYRQDPGLGLRLIYFSYDVKMKEKGDIPEGYSVSREKKERFSLILESASTNQTSMYLCASSRKRTERETQYFGPGTRLLVL.

This clone turned up a few times. J is TRBJ1-2 and V is TRBV7-9; 9 bases agree with TRBD1. J was trimmed by 6 bases and V by 5 bases; bases with no gene match: 7. Germline lookup yields CDR1 SEHNR and CDR2 FQNEAQ (reference sequence). The CDR3 is made up of 14 amino acids. The CDR3 sequence: CASSLGTGSDGYTF. CDR3 coding DNA: TGTGCCAGCAGCCTAGGGACAGGGTCGGATGGCTACACCTTC. The variable domain in full, with the rest retrieved from reference TRBV7-9 and TRBJ1-2, is DTGVSQNPRHKITKRGQNVTFRCDPISEHNRLYWYRQTLGQGPEFLTYFQNEAQLEKSRLLSDRFSAERPKGSFSTLEIQRTEQGDSAMYLCASSLGTGSDGYTFGSGTRLTVV.

The chain has TRBV27 and TRBJ2-7; D gene unclear. CDR1 is MNHEY, CDR2 SMNVEV, per germline (reference sequence). V was trimmed by 2 bases and J by 0 bases, leaving 11 bases between them. CDR3 length: 15 amino acids. DNA of the CDR3: TGTGCCAGCAGTTTAACCGGATGGCCCTCCTACGAGCAGTACTTC. Its protein product is CASSLTGWPSYEQYF.

The chain uses TRBV7-9 and TRBJ2-2; possibly TRBD2 for D (6 bases). V lost 4 bases, J lost 1 base, and 13 bases lay in between. The CDR3 is 16 amino acids. Germline-derived CDR1 and CDR2 are SEHNR and FQNEAQ (reference sequence). Written as DNA, the CDR3 is TGTGCCAGCAGCTCACCAGGGAGGAAGAACACCGGGGAGCTGTTTTTT. Its translation: CASSSPGRKNTGELFF. Full variable domain (missing parts from reference TRBV7-9 and TRBJ2-2): DTGVSQNPRHKITKRGQNVTFRCDPISEHNRLYWYRQTLGQGPEFLTYFQNEAQLEKSRLLSDRFSAERPKGSFSTLEIQRTEQGDSAMYLCASSSPGRKNTGELFFGEGSRLTVL.